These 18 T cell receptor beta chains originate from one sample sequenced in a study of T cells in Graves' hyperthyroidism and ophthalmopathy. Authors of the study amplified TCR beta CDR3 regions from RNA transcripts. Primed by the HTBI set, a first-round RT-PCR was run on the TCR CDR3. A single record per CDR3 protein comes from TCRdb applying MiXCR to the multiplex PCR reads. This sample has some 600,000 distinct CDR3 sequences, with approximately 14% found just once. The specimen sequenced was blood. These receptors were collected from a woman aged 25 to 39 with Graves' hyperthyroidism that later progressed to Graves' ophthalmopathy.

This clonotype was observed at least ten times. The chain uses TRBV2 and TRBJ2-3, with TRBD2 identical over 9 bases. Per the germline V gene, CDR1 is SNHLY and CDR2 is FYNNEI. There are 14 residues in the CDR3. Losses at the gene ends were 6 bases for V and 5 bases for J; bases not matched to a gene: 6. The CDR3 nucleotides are TGTGCCAGCAGGCCGGGACTAGCCCAAGATACGCAGTATTTT. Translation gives CASRPGLAQDTQYF.

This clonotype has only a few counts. The CDR3 sequence is CSARDPGGAYEQYF. In DNA form, the CDR3 reads TGCAGTGCTAGAGACCCAGGGGGCGCTTACGAGCAGTACTTC. The rearrangement uses TRBV20-1 and TRBJ2-7; 8 nucleotides agree with TRBD1. With 0 bases clipped from V and 4 bases from J, the junction kept 5 bases outside the gene matches. The germline gives CDR1 DFQATT, CDR2 SNEGSKA (reference sequence). The length of the CDR3 is 14 residues.

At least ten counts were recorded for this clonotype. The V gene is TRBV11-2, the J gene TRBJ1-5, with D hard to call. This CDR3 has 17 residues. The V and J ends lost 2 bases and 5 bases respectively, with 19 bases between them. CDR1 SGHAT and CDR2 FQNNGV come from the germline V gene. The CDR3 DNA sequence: TGTGCCAGCAGCTTAATACCCATAGACACCATCCATCAGCCCCAGCATTTT. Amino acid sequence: CASSLIPIDTIHQPQHF.

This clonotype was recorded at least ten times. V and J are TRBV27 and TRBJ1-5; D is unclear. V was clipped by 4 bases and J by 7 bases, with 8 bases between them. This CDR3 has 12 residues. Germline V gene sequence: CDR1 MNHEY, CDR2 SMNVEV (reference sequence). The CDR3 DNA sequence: TGTGCCAGCAGTTCGCCCCCCCAGCCCCAGCATTTT. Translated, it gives CASSSPPQPQHF.

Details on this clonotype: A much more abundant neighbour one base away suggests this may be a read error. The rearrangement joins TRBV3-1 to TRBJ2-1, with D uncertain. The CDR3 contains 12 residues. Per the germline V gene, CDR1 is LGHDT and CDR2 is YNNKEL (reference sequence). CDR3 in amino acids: CASRHPDNEQFF. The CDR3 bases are TGTGCCAGCCGCCACCCCGACAATGAGCAGTTCTTC.

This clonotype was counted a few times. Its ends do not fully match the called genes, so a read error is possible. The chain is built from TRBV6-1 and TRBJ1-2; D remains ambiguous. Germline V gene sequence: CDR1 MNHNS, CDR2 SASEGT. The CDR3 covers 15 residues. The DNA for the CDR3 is TGTGCCAGCATTGAAAATGGACGGACCGACTATGGCTACACCTTC. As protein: CASIENGRTDYGYTF.

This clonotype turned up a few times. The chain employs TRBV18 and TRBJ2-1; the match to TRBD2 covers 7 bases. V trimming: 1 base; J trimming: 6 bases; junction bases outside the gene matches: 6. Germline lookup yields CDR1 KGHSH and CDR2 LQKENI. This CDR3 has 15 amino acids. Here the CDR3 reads CASSPRGRESNEQFF. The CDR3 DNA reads TGTGCCAGCTCACCACGGGGGAGGGAATCCAATGAGCAGTTCTTC.

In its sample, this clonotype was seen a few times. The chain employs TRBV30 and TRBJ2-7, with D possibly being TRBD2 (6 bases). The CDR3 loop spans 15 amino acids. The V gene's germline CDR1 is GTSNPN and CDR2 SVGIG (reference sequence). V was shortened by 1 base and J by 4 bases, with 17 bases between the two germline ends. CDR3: CAWSGDSPVSYEQYF. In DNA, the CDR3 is TGTGCCTGGAGTGGGGACTCCCCCGTTTCGTACGAGCAGTACTTC.

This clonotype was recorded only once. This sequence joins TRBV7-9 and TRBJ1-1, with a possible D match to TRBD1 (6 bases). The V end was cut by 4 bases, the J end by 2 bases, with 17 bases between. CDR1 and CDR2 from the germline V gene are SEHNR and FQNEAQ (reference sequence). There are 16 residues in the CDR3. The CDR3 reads CASSSSTGTPNTEAFF. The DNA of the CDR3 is TGTGCCAGCAGCTCCTCCACCGGGACACCTAACACTGAAGCTTTCTTT.

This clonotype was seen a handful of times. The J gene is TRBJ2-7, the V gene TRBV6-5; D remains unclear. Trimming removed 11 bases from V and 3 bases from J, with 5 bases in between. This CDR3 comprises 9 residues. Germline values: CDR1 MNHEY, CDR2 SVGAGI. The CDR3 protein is CAASYEQYF. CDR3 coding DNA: TGTGCCGCCAGCTACGAGCAGTACTTC.

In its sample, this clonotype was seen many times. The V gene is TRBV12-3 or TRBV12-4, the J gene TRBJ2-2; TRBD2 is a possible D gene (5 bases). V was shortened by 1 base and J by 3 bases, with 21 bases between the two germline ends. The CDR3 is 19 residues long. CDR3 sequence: CASSLVSGGSFTDTGELFF. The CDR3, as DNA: TGTGCCAGCAGTTTAGTGTCAGGAGGTAGTTTTACGGACACCGGGGAGCTGTTTTTT.

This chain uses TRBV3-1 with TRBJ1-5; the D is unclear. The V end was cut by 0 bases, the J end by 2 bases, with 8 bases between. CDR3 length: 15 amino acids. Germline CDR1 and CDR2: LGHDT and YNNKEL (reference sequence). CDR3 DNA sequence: TGTGCCAGCAGCCAAGATTCGGGAGGCAATCAGCCCCAGCATTTT. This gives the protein CASSQDSGGNQPQHF.

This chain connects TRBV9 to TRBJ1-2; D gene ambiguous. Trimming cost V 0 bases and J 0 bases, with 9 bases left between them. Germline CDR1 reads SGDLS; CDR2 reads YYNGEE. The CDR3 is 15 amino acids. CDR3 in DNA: TGTGCCAGCAGCGTAGGGCAGCTTCCTAACTATGGCTACACCTTC. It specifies CASSVGQLPNYGYTF.

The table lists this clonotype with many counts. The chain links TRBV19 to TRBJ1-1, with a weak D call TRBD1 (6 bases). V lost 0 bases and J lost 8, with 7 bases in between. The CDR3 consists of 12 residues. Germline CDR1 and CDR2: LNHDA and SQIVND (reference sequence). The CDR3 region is CASSIEGAEAFF. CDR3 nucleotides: TGTGCCAGTAGTATAGAGGGGGCGGAAGCTTTCTTT.

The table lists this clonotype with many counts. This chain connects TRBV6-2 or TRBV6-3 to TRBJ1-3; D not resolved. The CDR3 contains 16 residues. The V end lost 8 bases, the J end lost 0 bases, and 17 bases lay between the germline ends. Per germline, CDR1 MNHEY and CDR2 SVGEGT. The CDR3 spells CASAGHHDFSGNTIYF. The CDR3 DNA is TGTGCCAGCGCCGGGCACCACGATTTCTCTGGAAACACCATATATTTT.

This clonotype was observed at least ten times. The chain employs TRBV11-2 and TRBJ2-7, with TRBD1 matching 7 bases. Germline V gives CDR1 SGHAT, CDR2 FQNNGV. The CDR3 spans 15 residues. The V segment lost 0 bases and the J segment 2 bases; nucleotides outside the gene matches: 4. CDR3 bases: TGTGCCAGCAGCTTAGAAGGGGACAGAGCCTACGAGCAGTACTTC. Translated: CASSLEGDRAYEQYF.

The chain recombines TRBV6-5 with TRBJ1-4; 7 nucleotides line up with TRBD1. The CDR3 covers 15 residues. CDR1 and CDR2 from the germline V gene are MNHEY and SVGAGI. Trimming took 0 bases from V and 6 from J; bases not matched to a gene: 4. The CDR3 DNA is TGTGCCAGCAGTTACTCAGTCACAGGGGATGAAAAACTGTTTTTT. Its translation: CASSYSVTGDEKLFF.

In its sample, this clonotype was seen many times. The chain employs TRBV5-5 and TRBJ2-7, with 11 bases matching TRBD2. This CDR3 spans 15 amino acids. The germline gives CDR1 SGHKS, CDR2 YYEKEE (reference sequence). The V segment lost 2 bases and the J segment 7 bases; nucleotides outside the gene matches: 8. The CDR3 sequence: CASSLSSGRAEEQYF. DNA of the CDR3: TGTGCCAGCAGCTTAAGTAGCGGGAGGGCAGAAGAGCAGTACTTC.